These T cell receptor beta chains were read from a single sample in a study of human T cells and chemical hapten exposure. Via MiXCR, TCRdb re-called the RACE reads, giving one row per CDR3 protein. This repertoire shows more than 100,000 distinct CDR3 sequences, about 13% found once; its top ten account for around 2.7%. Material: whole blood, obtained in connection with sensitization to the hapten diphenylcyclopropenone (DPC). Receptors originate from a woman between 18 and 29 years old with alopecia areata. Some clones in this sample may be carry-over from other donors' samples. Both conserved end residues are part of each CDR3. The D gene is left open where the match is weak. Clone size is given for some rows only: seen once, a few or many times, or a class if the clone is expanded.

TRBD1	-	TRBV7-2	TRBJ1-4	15	CASSLDRGSGRKLFF	TGTGCCAGCAGCTTAGACAGGGGAAGCGGGAGAAAACTGTTTTTT
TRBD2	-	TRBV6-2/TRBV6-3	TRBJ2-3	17	CASSPYLAGGPADTQYF	TGTGCCAGCAGCCCGTATTTAGCGGGGGGGCCAGCAGATACGCAGTATTTT
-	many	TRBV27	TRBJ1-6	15	CASSPPQGGNSPLHF	TGTGCCAGCAGTCCCCCACAGGGTGGGAATTCACCCCTCCACTTT
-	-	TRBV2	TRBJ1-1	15	CASSEARAMNTEAFF	TGTGCCAGCAGTGAAGCGCGGGCTATGAACACTGAAGCTTTCTTT
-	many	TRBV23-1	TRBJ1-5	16	CASSQPRGYSNQPQHF	TGCGCCAGCAGTCAGCCCAGGGGATATAGCAATCAGCCCCAGCATTTT
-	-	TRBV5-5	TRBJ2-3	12	CASSSRGDTQYF	TGTGCCAGCAGCTCCAGGGGTGATACGCAGTATTTT
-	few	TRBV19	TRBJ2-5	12	CATRGLLETQYF	TGTGCCACCCGGGGCCTTCTTGAGACCCAGTACTTC
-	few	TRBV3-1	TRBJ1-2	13	CASSPDSLYGYTF	TGTGCCAGCAGTCCTGACAGTCTCTATGGCTACACCTTC
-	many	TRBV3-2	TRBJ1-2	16	CASSQEGLQRHYGYTF	TGTGCCAGCAGCCAAGAGGGGCTCCAGCGACACTATGGCTACACCTTC
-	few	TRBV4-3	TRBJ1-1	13	CASSQVLNTEAFF	TGCGCCAGCAGCCAAGTCTTGAACACTGAAGCTTTCTTT
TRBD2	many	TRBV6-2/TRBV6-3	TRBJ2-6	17	CASNPSGAPVGANVLTF	TGTGCCAGCAACCCTAGCGGGGCCCCTGTGGGGGCCAACGTCCTGACTTTC
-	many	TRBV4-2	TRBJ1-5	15	CASSPIPTSPEPQHF	TGTGCCAGCAGCCCTATACCGACGTCTCCGGAGCCCCAGCATTTT
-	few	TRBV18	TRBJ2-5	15	CASSPRRGLEETQYF	TGTGCCAGCTCACCCAGGAGGGGTCTGGAAGAGACCCAGTACTTC
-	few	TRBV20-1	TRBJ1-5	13	CSARQGLDQPQHF	TGCAGTGCTAGACAGGGACTAGATCAGCCCCAGCATTTT
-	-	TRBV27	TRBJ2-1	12	CASEGLRGGLFF	TGTGCCAGCGAAGGACTCAGGGGGGGCCTGTTCTTC
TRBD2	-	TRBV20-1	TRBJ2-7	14	CSASVSSGERKQYF	TGCAGTGCTAGTGTGTCTAGCGGGGAGAGGAAGCAGTACTTC
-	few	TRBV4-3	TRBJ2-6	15	CASSQEGTGANVLTF	TGCGCCAGCAGCCAAGAAGGCACGGGGGCCAACGTCCTGACTTTC
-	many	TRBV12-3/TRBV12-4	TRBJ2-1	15	CASSSDDYSYNEQFF	TGTGCCAGCAGCTCGGATGACTACTCCTACAATGAGCAGTTCTTC
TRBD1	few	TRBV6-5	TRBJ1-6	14	CASSPGQGVSPLHF	TGTGCCAGCAGTCCGGGACAGGGGGTTTCACCCCTCCACTTT
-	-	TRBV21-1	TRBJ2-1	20	CASSKGRRDPRVSSYNEQFF	TGTGCCAGCAGCAAAGGGCGCCGGGACCCGCGGGTGAGCTCCTACAATGAGCAGTTCTTC
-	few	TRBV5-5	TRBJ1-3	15	CASSTGTFTGNTIYF	TGTGCCAGCAGTACTGGGACCTTTACTGGAAACACCATATATTTT
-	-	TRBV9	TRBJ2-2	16	CASSVALQGSTGELFF	TGTGCCAGCAGCGTAGCTTTACAGGGTAGCACCGGGGAGCTGTTTTTT
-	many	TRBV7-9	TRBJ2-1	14	CASSLFSGDNEQFF	TGTGCCAGCAGCTTATTCTCCGGTGACAATGAGCAGTTCTTC
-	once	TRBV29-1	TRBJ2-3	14	CSVGGETATDTQYF	TGCAGCGTTGGCGGGGAAACGGCCACAGATACGCAGTATTTT
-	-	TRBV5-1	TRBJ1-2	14	CASSLVTVNYGYTF	TGTGCCAGCAGCTTGGTGACAGTTAACTATGGCTACACCTTC
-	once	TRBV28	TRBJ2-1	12	CASTLGNYEQFF	TGTGCCAGCACCCTGGGTAACTATGAGCAGTTCTTC
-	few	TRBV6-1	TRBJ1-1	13	CASSEVWNTEAFF	TGTGCCAGCAGTGAAGTATGGAACACTGAAGCTTTCTTT
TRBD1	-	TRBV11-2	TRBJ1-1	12	CASSFSTGGAFF	TGTGCCAGCAGCTTTAGCACAGGGGGAGCTTTCTTT
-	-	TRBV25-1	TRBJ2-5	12	CASSGTVETQYF	TGTGCCAGCAGTGGGACAGTAGAGACCCAGTACTTC
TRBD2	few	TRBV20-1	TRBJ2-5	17	CSAQASSGGQAPETQYF	TGCAGTGCTCAAGCGTCCAGCGGGGGCCAAGCACCCGAGACCCAGTACTTC
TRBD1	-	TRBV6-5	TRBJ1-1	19	CASSYTAGTGGVGWTEAFF	TGTGCCAGCAGTTACACAGCCGGGACAGGGGGCGTCGGGTGGACTGAAGCTTTCTTT
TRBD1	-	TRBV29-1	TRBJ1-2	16	CSVAPGTEPFNYGYTF	TGCAGCGTTGCACCCGGGACAGAGCCTTTTAACTATGGCTACACCTTC
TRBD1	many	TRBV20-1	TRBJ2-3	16	CSARGGTQGALDTQYF	TGCAGTGCTAGAGGGGGAACACAGGGGGCTTTAGATACGCAGTATTTT
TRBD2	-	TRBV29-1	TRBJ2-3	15	CSVEGSGAHTDTQYF	TGCAGCGTTGAAGGTAGCGGGGCCCACACAGATACGCAGTATTTT
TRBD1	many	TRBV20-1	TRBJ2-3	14	CSATGAGGTDTQYF	TGCAGTGCCACAGGGGCAGGGGGCACAGATACGCAGTATTTT
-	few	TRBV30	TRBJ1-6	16	CAWSTINRGPNSPLHF	TGTGCCTGGAGTACAATCAACCGGGGCCCAAATTCACCCCTCCACTTT
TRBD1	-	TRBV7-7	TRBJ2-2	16	CASSSGGTGLSGELFF	TGTGCCAGCAGCTCCGGCGGGACAGGGTTGAGCGGGGAGCTGTTTTTT
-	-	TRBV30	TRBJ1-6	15	CAWSALSSYNSPLHF	TGTGCCTGGAGTGCTCTAAGCTCCTATAATTCACCCCTCCACTTT
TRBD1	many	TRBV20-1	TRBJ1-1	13	CSALGQGDTEAFF	TGCAGTGCCCTGGGACAGGGTGACACTGAAGCTTTCTTT
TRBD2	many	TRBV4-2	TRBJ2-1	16	CASSRTSGGIYNEQFF	TGTGCCAGCAGCCGCACTAGCGGGGGTATATACAATGAGCAGTTCTTC
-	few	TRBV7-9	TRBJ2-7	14	CASSSGRDSRSEYF	TGTGCCAGCAGCTCTGGCCGGGACTCTCGGTCCGAGTACTTC
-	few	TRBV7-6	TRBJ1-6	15	CASSYQSSYNSPLHF	TGTGCCAGCAGCTACCAGAGCTCCTATAATTCACCCCTCCACTTT
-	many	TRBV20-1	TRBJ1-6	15	CSARDRAGSNSPLHF	TGCAGTGCTAGAGATCGGGCAGGAAGTAATTCACCCCTCCACTTT
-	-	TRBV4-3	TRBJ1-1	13	CASSQGAVTEAFF	TGCGCCAGCAGCCAAGGCGCCGTCACTGAAGCTTTCTTT
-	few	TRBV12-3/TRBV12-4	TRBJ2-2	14	CASSGRPNTGELFF	TGTGCCAGCTCAGGGAGACCGAACACCGGGGAGCTGTTTTTT
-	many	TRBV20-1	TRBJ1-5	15	CSARVQGYSNQPQHF	TGCAGTGCTAGAGTGCAGGGCTATAGCAATCAGCCCCAGCATTTT
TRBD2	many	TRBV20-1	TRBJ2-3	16	CSARDIELASTDTQYF	TGCAGTGCTAGAGATATAGAACTAGCGAGTACAGATACGCAGTATTTT
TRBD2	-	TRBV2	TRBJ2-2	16	CASSGPGLAVAGELFF	TGTGCCAGCAGTGGACCGGGACTAGCTGTAGCCGGGGAGCTGTTTTTT
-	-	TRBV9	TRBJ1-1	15	CASSVDVGMNTEAFF	TGTGCCAGCAGCGTAGACGTCGGCATGAACACTGAAGCTTTCTTT
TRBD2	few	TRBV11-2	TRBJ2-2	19	CASSVTRGGTSGFTGELFF	TGTGCCAGCAGCGTAACCCGCGGCGGGACTAGCGGCTTCACCGGGGAGCTGTTTTTT
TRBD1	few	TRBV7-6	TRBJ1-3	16	CASSLPTGTGTNTIYF	TGTGCCAGCAGCTTACCGACCGGGACAGGCACAAACACCATATATTTT
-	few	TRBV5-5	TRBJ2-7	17	CASSLAQHPTISYEQYF	TGTGCCAGCAGCTTGGCCCAGCATCCCACAATCTCCTACGAGCAGTACTTC
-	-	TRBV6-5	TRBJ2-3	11	CASRHGGTQYF	TGTGCCAGCAGACACGGGGGCACGCAGTATTTT
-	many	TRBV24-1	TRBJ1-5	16	CATSGEGRGIGQPQHF	TGTGCCACCAGTGGCGAAGGGAGGGGAATCGGCCAGCCCCAGCATTTT
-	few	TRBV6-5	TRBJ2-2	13	CAIATSTTGELFF	TGTGCCATCGCGACTAGTACCACCGGGGAGCTGTTTTTT
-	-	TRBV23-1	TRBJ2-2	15	CASSQAVWKNGELFF	TGCGCCAGCAGTCAGGCCGTCTGGAAGAACGGGGAGCTGTTTTTT